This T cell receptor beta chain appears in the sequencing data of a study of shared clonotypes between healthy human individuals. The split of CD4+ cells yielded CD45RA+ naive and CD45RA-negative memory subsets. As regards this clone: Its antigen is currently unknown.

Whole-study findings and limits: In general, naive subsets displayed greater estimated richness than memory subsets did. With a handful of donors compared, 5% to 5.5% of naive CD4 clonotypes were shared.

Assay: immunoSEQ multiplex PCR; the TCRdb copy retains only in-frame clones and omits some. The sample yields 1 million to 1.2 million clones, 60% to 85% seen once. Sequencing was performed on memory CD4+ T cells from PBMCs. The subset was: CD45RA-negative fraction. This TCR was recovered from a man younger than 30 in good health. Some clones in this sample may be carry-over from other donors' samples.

CDR3 sequence reads: CASSPQQGKCDNEKLFF. The CDR3 DNA reads TGTGCCAGCAGTCCACAACAGGGTAAGTGTGATAATGAAAAACTGTTTTTT. V usage is TRBV6-4 and J usage is TRBJ1-4; perhaps TRBD1 as D (6 bases). Germline CDR1 reads MRHNA; CDR2 reads SNTAGT. The V gene lost 5 bases and the J gene lost 4 bases, with 20 bases spanning the gap. The CDR3 length is 17 residues.